The 31 T cell receptor beta chains in this list originate from one sample, sequenced in a study of T-cell reconstitution after alpha-beta-depleted transplantation in children. Construction of the TCRbeta library involved unique molecular identifiers. TCRdb independently ran MiXCR on the PCR reads; one entry per CDR3 protein. The sample yields about 980,000 distinct CDR3 sequences, around 30% seen once. The source was PBMCs, mostly from graft donor cells, collected 360 days after TCRalphabeta/CD19-depleted stem cell transplant. The receptors were gathered from a boy under three years old who had a stem cell transplant for SCID, so the T cells may come from the graft donor.

The chain recombines TRBV29-1 with TRBJ1-1; no clear D. Looked up from germline, CDR1 is SQVTM and CDR2 is ANQGSEA. CDR3 length: 14 residues. Trimming pared 7 bases from V and 3 bases from J, leaving 18 bases between. CDR3 in amino acids: CSARTGGRDTEAFF. CDR3 in DNA: TGCAGCGCCAGAACGGGAGGGCGCGACACTGAAGCTTTCTTT.

The rearrangement uses TRBV11-1 and TRBJ2-1; 14 bases align to TRBD2. The germline CDR1 and CDR2 sequences are SGHAT and FQDESV (reference sequence). The CDR3 is made up of 19 amino acids. The V gene end was trimmed by 0 bases and the J gene end by 2 bases; junction bases not matched to a gene: 6. The CDR3 DNA follows: TGTGCCAGCAGCTTAGCTAGGGGACTAGCGGGGGACCCCTACAATGAGCAGTTCTTC. Its translation is CASSLARGLAGDPYNEQFF.

This clonotype was counted only a few times. The gene calls are TRBV5-1 and TRBJ2-1; D possibly uses TRBD1 or TRBD2 (6 bases each). The V gene's germline CDR1 is SGHRS and CDR2 YFSETQ. The CDR3 spans 16 residues. V lost 3 bases and J lost 7, with 20 bases in between. CDR3 bases: TGCGCCAGCAGCTCCGGGGGCGGGACTGGCTTGAATGAGCAGTTCTTC. Protein product: CASSSGGGTGLNEQFF.

The chain uses TRBV12-5 and TRBJ2-1, with D tentatively TRBD1 (5 bases). Trimming removed 0 bases at V and 9 bases at J, with 12 bases between. CDR3 length equals 14 residues. The germline V gene encodes CDR1 LGHNT and CDR2 FRNRAP. The CDR3, as DNA: TGTGCTAGTGGTTTGGTGTCTGTAGGGGCTGAGCAGTTCTTC. Translation gives CASGLVSVGAEQFF.

In the case of this clonotype: This is likely a read error, given that the CDR3 carries no conserved phenylalanine or tryptophan at its end. The chain uses TRBV29-1 and TRBJ1-1, with D unresolved. Germline assignment: CDR1 SQVTM and CDR2 ANQGSEA. V lost 1 base and J 11 bases, leaving 11 bases between the germline ends. This CDR3 region has 11 residues. The CDR3 is CSVEGDGSAFY. The CDR3 DNA reads as TGCAGCGTTGAAGGCGACGGTTCGGCTTTCTAT.

The chain joins TRBV5-6 to TRBJ1-2, with D possibly TRBD1 on 5 matching bases. Germline CDR1 reads SGHDT; CDR2 reads YYEEEE. V lost 2 bases and J lost 0, with 11 bases in between. The CDR3 loop spans 15 amino acids. The CDR3 coding sequence is TGTGCCAGCAGCTTCGACAGAATCCCTAACTATGGCTACACCTTC. Protein: CASSFDRIPNYGYTF.

Only a few counts were recorded for this clonotype. This chain joins TRBV11-1 and TRBJ2-6; TRBD1 matches at 8 bases. The junction had 11 bases not matched to a gene; V was cut back by 3 bases and J by 4 bases. In germline, CDR1 is SGHAT, CDR2 FQDESV (reference sequence). This CDR3 comprises 18 residues. CDR3 DNA: TGTGCCAGCAGCTTCAGGGGGCCAGGTCGCGGCGGGGCCAACGTCCTGACTTTC. This codes for CASSFRGPGRGGANVLTF. Together with reference TRBV11-1 and TRBJ2-6, the CDR3 gives the full variable domain: EAEVAQSPRYKITEKSQAVAFWCDPISGHATLYWYRQILGQGPELLVQFQDESVVDDSQLPKDRFSAERLKGVDSTLKIQPAELGDSAMYLCASSFRGPGRGGANVLTFGAGSRLTVL.

The J gene is TRBJ1-3, the V gene TRBV28; D is undetermined. This CDR3 has 12 residues. CDR1 and CDR2 from the germline V gene are MDHEN and SYDVKM. The V and J ends lost 4 bases and 6 bases respectively, with 7 bases between them. CDR3 loop: CASSSRLNTIYF. CDR3 nucleotide sequence: TGTGCCAGCAGTTCCCGGCTAAACACCATATATTTT.

V is TRBV6-1 and J is TRBJ2-2; D is ambiguous. The V end was cut by 6 bases, the J end by 1 base, with 15 bases between. CDR3 length: 16 residues. Germline V CDR1 and CDR2: MNHNS, SASEGT. CDR3 nucleotide sequence: TGTGCCAGCAGCCGCCCCGGACCAGGGAACACCGGGGAGCTGTTTTTT. Translating gives CASSRPGPGNTGELFF.

The chain couples TRBV15 to TRBJ2-3, with D possibly matching TRBD1 (5 bases). Trimming left V 1 base short and J 2 bases short, with 16 bases between. CDR3 size: 17 residues. Germline CDR1 and CDR2: LNHNV and YYDKDF (reference sequence). Written as DNA, the CDR3 is TGTGCCACCAGCAGAGTCAGTGGGGCTACCTACACAGATACGCAGTATTTT. Translation gives CATSRVSGATYTDTQYF.

The chain employs TRBV18 and TRBJ2-5; D may be TRBD1 (6 bases). There are 16 residues in the CDR3. Germline V gives CDR1 KGHSH, CDR2 LQKENI. V lost 3 bases and J 0 bases, leaving 14 bases between the germline ends. CDR3 in amino acids: CASSPRTATYQETQYF. In DNA, the CDR3 is TGTGCCAGCTCACCGAGGACAGCTACGTACCAAGAGACCCAGTACTTC.

This clonotype was seen a single time. The chain recombines TRBV12-3 or TRBV12-4 with TRBJ1-1, with D uncertain. Between the trimmed V and J ends, which lost 6 bases and 4 bases, there was a span of 21 bases. This CDR3 has 16 residues. The CDR3 bases are TGTGCCAGCAGGGGGAGCCTGGGAGCCCTGGGCACTGAAGCTTTCTTT. Translating gives CASRGSLGALGTEAFF.

This clonotype was observed a few times. This chain links TRBV5-4 with TRBJ2-1, with D possibly matching TRBD1 (6 bases). Per the germline V gene, CDR1 is SGHNT and CDR2 is YYREEE (reference sequence). Trimming cost V 4 bases and J 5 bases, with 16 bases left between them. This CDR3 has 15 amino acids. In nucleotides, the CDR3 is TGTGCCAGCAGCCGGACAGCTTCCCTGAACAATGAGCAGTTCTTC. As protein: CASSRTASLNNEQFF.

The chain recombines TRBV5-1 with TRBJ2-1, with 9 bases matching TRBD1. V gave up 7 bases and J gave up 3 bases; unmatched junction bases: 5. CDR1 SGHRS and CDR2 YFSETQ come from the germline V gene. The CDR3 length is 14 residues. The CDR3 is CASCATGGYNEQFF. Here the CDR3 DNA reads TGCGCCAGCTGCGCGACAGGGGGCTACAATGAGCAGTTCTTC.

The chain employs TRBV6-5 and TRBJ2-1; D remains ambiguous. V lost 2 bases and J 1 base, leaving 9 bases between the germline ends. The CDR3 contains 15 residues. The germline CDR1 and CDR2 sequences are MNHEY and SVGAGI. The CDR3: CASSYLTGSYNEQFF. CDR3 in DNA: TGTGCCAGCAGTTACCTGACCGGTTCCTACAATGAGCAGTTCTTC.

A few counts support this clonotype. The chain couples TRBV27 to TRBJ2-5, with D perhaps assigned TRBD1 or TRBD2 (5 bases each). V was clipped by 5 bases and J by 5 bases, with 12 bases between them. The CDR3 is 13 residues long. From germline, CDR1 is MNHEY and CDR2 SMNVEV (reference sequence). As DNA, the CDR3 is TGTGCCAGCAGTAGGGGACCTGGGGAGACCCAGTACTTC. Translation gives CASSRGPGETQYF.

This clonotype was seen a handful of times. The V call is TRBV20-1, the J call TRBJ2-5; 12 nucleotides align to TRBD2. Germline CDR1 is DFQATT and CDR2 is SNEGSKA (reference sequence). CDR3 length: 17 amino acids. V shed 0 bases and J 3 bases; nucleotides not matched to a gene: 8. The CDR3 DNA is TGCAGTGCTAGAGATTGGAAGACTAGCGGGGGTAAAGAGACCCAGTACTTC. It yields the protein CSARDWKTSGGKETQYF.

The sample holds one count of this clonotype. The CDR3 sequence: CASSQWSGYEQYF. CDR3 sequence (DNA): TGTGCCAGCAGTCAGTGGTCTGGCTACGAGCAGTACTTC. The rearrangement links TRBV27 to TRBJ2-7; D not certain. V was trimmed by 5 bases and J by 3 bases, leaving 11 bases between them. The CDR3 spans 13 residues. Germline V gene lookup returns CDR1 MNHEY and CDR2 SMNVEV (reference sequence).

V and J are TRBV3-1 and TRBJ2-1; the D is unclear. The CDR3 extends over 11 amino acids. CDR1 LGHDT and CDR2 YNNKEL come from the germline V gene (reference sequence). Trimming took 0 bases from V and 10 from J, leaving 4 bases between them. The CDR3, as DNA: TGTGCCAGCAGCCAAGACTGGGAGCAGTTCTTC. It encodes CASSQDWEQFF.

In this sample, this clonotype turned up a few times. The chain has TRBV5-1 and TRBJ2-7; a weak D match, TRBD2 (6 bases). There are 15 residues in the CDR3. The V end was cut by 0 bases, the J end by 9 bases, with 19 bases between. Germline CDR1 is SGHRS and CDR2 is YFSETQ. The chain's CDR3 is CASSLAGTKEGGQYF. CDR3 DNA: TGCGCCAGCAGCTTGGCCGGGACGAAGGAGGGTGGGCAGTACTTC.

Details on this clonotype: The germline gene is not matched at one end of the junction; a read error may be the cause. The chain recombines TRBV5-1 with TRBJ1-1; D is uncertain. There are 15 residues in the CDR3. Germline V lookup: CDR1 SGHRS, CDR2 YFSETQ. This CDR3 reads CASSLVAGANTEAFF. The DNA for the CDR3 is TGTGCCAGCAGCTTGGTTGCGGGAGCGAACACTGAAGCTTTCTTT.

This clonotype has only a few counts. The genes are TRBV15 and TRBJ2-7; D is uncertain. The V gene lost 0 bases and the J gene lost 7 bases, with 7 bases spanning the gap. This CDR3 spans 12 amino acids. CDR1 is LNHNV, CDR2 YYDKDF, per germline (reference sequence). The CDR3, as DNA: TGTGCCACCAGCAGAGATTATAGGGAGCAGTACTTC. It translates to CATSRDYREQYF.

The chain employs TRBV4-2 and TRBJ2-3; 7 nucleotides match TRBD1. V dropped 4 bases and J dropped 5; count of bases not matched to a gene: 6. Per germline, CDR1 LGHNA and CDR2 YNFKEQ. The CDR3 loop spans 14 amino acids. The CDR3 loop is CASSRGGMGDTQYF. DNA of the CDR3: TGTGCCAGCAGCCGAGGGGGCATGGGAGATACGCAGTATTTT.

The chain combines TRBV5-4 with TRBJ2-2; D may match TRBD1 or TRBD2 (5 bases each). The CDR3 has 19 amino acids. Trimming removed 0 bases at V and 3 bases at J, with 21 bases between. Germline CDR1 is SGHNT and CDR2 is YYREEE (reference sequence). For the CDR3, the DNA is TGTGCCAGCAGCTTGGATAGCATCTGGGGCCTGCGGGACACCGGGGAGCTGTTTTTT. Translating gives CASSLDSIWGLRDTGELFF.

The rearrangement links TRBV6-1 to TRBJ2-7; 7 bases match TRBD1. J gave up 3 bases and V 7 bases, and 9 bases lay outside the gene matches. CDR1 and CDR2 (germline): MNHNS, SASEGT. This CDR3 region has 14 residues. CDR3 coding DNA: TGTGCCAGCACCCGACAGGGAAAGGTCTACGAGCAGTACTTC. It encodes CASTRQGKVYEQYF.

This clonotype was counted between two and nine times. The chain combines TRBV10-3 with TRBJ1-5; D is possibly TRBD1 (5 bases). The CDR3 contains 13 residues. From germline, CDR1 is ENHRY and CDR2 SYGVKD. V gave up 0 bases and J gave up 5 bases, with 5 bases separating them. CDR3 bases: TGTGCCATCAGTGAGTCGGGGGATCAGCCCCAGCATTTT. This gives the protein CAISESGDQPQHF.

Here the CDR3 DNA reads TGTGCCAGCAGCTTCAAGACTGGTAGGAACACCGGGGAGCTGTTTTTT. It is translated as CASSFKTGRNTGELFF. The genes are TRBV14 and TRBJ2-2; D is uncertain. The CDR3 sequence is 16 residues long. Trimming left V 5 bases short and J 1 base short, with 14 bases between. Germline V CDR1 and CDR2: SGHDN, FVKESK.

This clonotype was observed a handful of times. The chain is built from TRBV7-7 and TRBJ2-5, with D possibly matching TRBD1 (6 bases). Germline CDR1 and CDR2: SSHAT and FNYEAQ (reference sequence). The length of the CDR3 is 14 residues. Trimming left V 2 bases short and J 5 bases short, with 12 bases between. Written as DNA, the CDR3 is TGTGCCAGCAGCTTATGGGGGCGCCGGGAGACCCAGTACTTC. The encoded protein is CASSLWGRRETQYF.

The chain carries TRBV24-1 and TRBJ2-2; 8 bases align to TRBD1. The ends lost 1 base at V and 7 bases at J; junction bases unmatched: 13. This CDR3 comprises 18 residues. Germline loops: CDR1 KGHDR, CDR2 SFDVKD. The CDR3 DNA reads TGTGCCACCAGTGATTTTCCGAGGACAGGGACGATTAGCGGGGAGCTGTTTTTT. Translated, it gives CATSDFPRTGTISGELFF.

The CDR3 sequence is CAISPGTSGGNEQYF. In DNA form, the CDR3 reads TGTGCCATCAGTCCGGGGACTAGCGGGGGGAACGAGCAGTACTTC. The genes are TRBV10-3 and TRBJ2-7; 15 bases map to TRBD2. V lost 5 bases to trimming and J lost 5 bases; unmatched junction nucleotides: 4. The CDR3 has 15 residues. Germline V CDR1 and CDR2: ENHRY, SYGVKD.

CDR3 nucleotides: TGTGCCAGCAGCCTTCGGGACAGGGAGGGCGGGGAGCTGTTTTTT. The encoded protein is CASSLRDREGGELFF. V is TRBV5-5 and J is TRBJ2-2; 9 positions agree with TRBD1. The CDR3 consists of 15 residues. Germline V gene lookup returns CDR1 SGHKS and CDR2 YYEKEE (reference sequence). Trimming took 4 bases from V and 7 from J; bases not matched to a gene: 8. The full variable domain, in which reference TRBV5-5 and TRBJ2-2 provide the parts outside the CDR3, is DAGVTQSPTHLIKTRGQQVTLRCSPISGHKSVSWYQQVLGQGPQFIFQYYEKEERGRGNFPDRFSARQFPNYSSELNVNALLLGDSALYLCASSLRDREGGELFFGEGSRLTVL.